The rows below give T cell receptor beta chains drawn from one sample of a study of blood T cells in healthy people across ages. TCRdb fed the 5' RACE reads into MiXCR, producing one record per CDR3 protein. The sample lists hundreds of thousands of distinct CDR3 sequences, roughly three fifths seen once, with roughly 34% in the top ten. The sequencing sample was made of blood. Receptors were obtained from a man between 60 and 70 years old in good health. The CDR3 runs from the conserved cysteine through the conserved F or W. The order of the fields is V gene, J gene, clone size, D gene, CDR3 DNA, CDR3 protein. A D gene is named only where the DNA matches it firmly. For some rows the clone size is stated as once, few or many, or as a class when expanded; others skip it.

>TRBV7-2|TRBJ2-3|NA|NA
TGTGCCAGCAGCCGGGACACGTTCACAGATACGCAGTATTTT
CASSRDTFTDTQYF
>TRBV7-2|TRBJ2-3|NA|TRBD2
TGTGCCAGCAGCCAGTTCCCAGCGGGGGCCACAGATACGCAGTATTTT
CASSQFPAGATDTQYF
>TRBV11-2|TRBJ1-1|many|TRBD1
TGTGCCAGCAGCTTACTGACAGGGACCAACACTGAAGCTTTCTTT
CASSLLTGTNTEAFF
>TRBV3-1|TRBJ2-5|once|NA
TGTGCCAGCAGCCAGGGCAGGGTCAAGGAGACCCAGTACTTC
CASSQGRVKETQYF
>TRBV6-2/TRBV6-3|TRBJ1-6|few|NA
TGTGCCAGCAGTCCTCTCGAGACCCACGAACATTCACCCCTCCACTTT
CASSPLETHEHSPLHF
>TRBV6-2/TRBV6-3|TRBJ2-1|NA|NA
TGTGCCAGCTATACACGGGACACGAGACACAATGAGCAGTTCTTC
CASYTRDTRHNEQFF
>TRBV11-2|TRBJ2-7|NA|NA
TGTGCCAGCACCGAACTGGGGGGGCCCTACGAGCAGTACTTC
CASTELGGPYEQYF
>TRBV5-1|TRBJ2-4|NA|TRBD1
TGCGTCAGCAGCCTAACCGGGACAGGGAACATTCAGTACTTC
CVSSLTGTGNIQYF
>TRBV6-1|TRBJ2-7|NA|TRBD2
TGTGCCAGCAGAAGAGGGTCTAGCGGCTCCTACGAGCAGTACTTC
CASRRGSSGSYEQYF
>TRBV29-1|TRBJ2-5|NA|NA
TGCAGCGTTCTAATAGGGGAGACCCAGTACTTC
CSVLIGETQYF
>TRBV5-1|TRBJ2-1|NA|TRBD1
TGCGCCAGCAGCGTGGACAGGGTCAATGAGCAGTTCTTC
CASSVDRVNEQFF
>TRBV27|TRBJ1-4|NA|NA
TGTGCCAGCAGTTTATCGAGGGGTTTGGATAATGAAAAACTGTTTTTT
CASSLSRGLDNEKLFF
>TRBV3-1|TRBJ2-1|few|NA
TGTGCCAGCAGCCAAGCGTCAGGGAGCTCCTACAATGAGCAGTTCTTC
CASSQASGSSYNEQFF
>TRBV29-1|TRBJ2-3|NA|TRBD2
TGCAGCGTTCGGAACACTAGCGGGGGCACAGATACGCAGTATTTT
CSVRNTSGGTDTQYF
>TRBV20-1|TRBJ2-2|once|NA
TGCAGTGCTAGAGATGCGGGGGCTGGCACCGGGGAGCTGTTTTTT
CSARDAGAGTGELFF
>TRBV6-5|TRBJ2-7|few|NA
TGTGCCAGCAGTTCCGTGCGTAGGGGAAGCTCCTACGAGCAGTACTTC
CASSSVRRGSSYEQYF
>TRBV4-1|TRBJ2-1|NA|TRBD1
TGCGCCAGCAGCCATACGGACAGGGGGCCGAACAATGAGCAGTTCTTC
CASSHTDRGPNNEQFF
>TRBV4-1|TRBJ1-2|NA|NA
TGCGCCAGCAGCCAAGATTTGTCAGCGGTTGGCTACACCTTC
CASSQDLSAVGYTF
>TRBV6-5|TRBJ1-6|NA|TRBD1
TGTGCCAGCAGTTACCGCCCCGGGGACAGGGATAATTCACCCCTCCACTTT
CASSYRPGDRDNSPLHF
>TRBV6-5|TRBJ2-7|once|TRBD1
TGTGCCAGCAGAGGGAGGACAGGGAGGGAGCAGTACTTC
CASRGRTGREQYF
>TRBV7-2|TRBJ2-7|once|NA
TGTGCCAGCAGCTTAGCCCCCCGACCAGGGTCTAACGAGCAGTACTTC
CASSLAPRPGSNEQYF
>TRBV15|TRBJ2-1|once|NA
TGTGCCACCAGCAGAGGAACTCGTATTAATGAGCAGTTCTTC
CATSRGTRINEQFF
>TRBV28|TRBJ2-7|NA|TRBD1
TGTGCCAGCAGTTCGGCGGGACAGGGGGCAAATTGGCAGTACTTC
CASSSAGQGANWQYF
>TRBV7-2|TRBJ2-3|NA|NA
TGTGCCAGCAGCTTGATGTCAGATACGCAGTATTTT
CASSLMSDTQYF
>TRBV20-1|TRBJ2-6|NA|NA
TGCAGTGCTAGAATAGGGCCGGGACCCAGCTCGTCCGAGAGCTCTGGGGCCAACGTCCTGACTTTC
CSARIGPGPSSSESSGANVLTF
>TRBV6-5|TRBJ2-7|few|NA
TGTGCCAGCGGTGTTCTGTACGAGCAGTACTTC
CASGVLYEQYF
>TRBV27|TRBJ2-1|NA|TRBD1
TGTGCCAGCACTTACAGGGGGACCTACCCCAATGAGCAGTTCTTC
CASTYRGTYPNEQFF
>TRBV20-1|TRBJ1-1|NA|TRBD1
TGCAGTGCTAGAGCCGGGACAGGGAACACTGAAGCTTTCTTT
CSARAGTGNTEAFF
>TRBV2|TRBJ2-5|NA|NA
TGTGCCAGCAGTTCAGACCTTTTTCTAGGACAAGAGACCCAGTACTTC
CASSSDLFLGQETQYF
>TRBV3-1|TRBJ1-1|many|NA
TGTGCCAGCAGCCGTCAAGAACAGCTTGAAGCTTTCTTT
CASSRQEQLEAFF
>TRBV7-2|TRBJ2-1|NA|NA
TGTGCCAGCAGCCCAGGACGGTACAATGAGCAGTTCTTC
CASSPGRYNEQFF
>TRBV7-9|TRBJ2-7|NA|NA
TGTGCCAGCAGCTTAGCCCTGGGATCGAGCTCCTACAATGAGCAGTACTTC
CASSLALGSSSYNEQYF
>TRBV3-1|TRBJ2-1|NA|NA
TGTGCCAGCAGCCAAGTAAGGGACTCCTACAATGAGCAGTTCTTC
CASSQVRDSYNEQFF
>TRBV20-1|TRBJ2-5|NA|TRBD2
TGCAGTGCTAGATCCGGAGCGGGGGGACCAGAGACCCAGTACTTC
CSARSGAGGPETQYF
>TRBV29-1|TRBJ2-1|NA|TRBD1
TGCAGCGCCTCTGGGACAGCCGTATACAATGAGCAGTTCTTC
CSASGTAVYNEQFF
>TRBV5-5|TRBJ2-1|few|TRBD1
TGTGCCAGCAGCCCAGGACAGGTCCCGGATGAGCAGTTCTTC
CASSPGQVPDEQFF
>TRBV6-5|TRBJ2-5|NA|TRBD2
TGTGCCAGCAGCCGAACCCCGACTAGCGCTTGGGAGACCCAGTACTTC
CASSRTPTSAWETQYF
>TRBV7-2|TRBJ1-5|NA|TRBD1
TGTGCCAGCAGCTTAGGGGACAGCTATCAGCCCCAGCATTTT
CASSLGDSYQPQHF
>TRBV7-6|TRBJ2-5|once|NA
TGTGCCAGCAGCTTAGGAGACAGACCACCTGAAGAGACCCAGTACTTC
CASSLGDRPPEETQYF
>TRBV7-6|TRBJ1-2|NA|NA
TGTGCCGGCAGCCCCCTCGGAGGGGGGCTCTATGGCTACACCTTC
CAGSPLGGGLYGYTF
>TRBV10-3|TRBJ2-7|NA|TRBD1
TGTGCCATCAGCGCCGGGACAGATTACGAGCAGTACTTC
CAISAGTDYEQYF
>TRBV2|TRBJ2-5|NA|TRBD2
TGTGCCAGCACCGGGACTAGTCAAGAGACCCAGTACTTC
CASTGTSQETQYF
>TRBV5-1|TRBJ2-3|few|NA
TGTGCCAGCAGCTCACCCACAGATACGCAGTATTTT
CASSSPTDTQYF
>TRBV7-9|TRBJ2-5|NA|NA
TGTGCCAGCAGAAACAGGGACGAGACCCAGTACTTC
CASRNRDETQYF
>TRBV5-1|TRBJ2-3|NA|NA
TGCGCCAGCAGCTCTGGCGCGCGGGGACAAGCTTTTTCAGATACGCAGTATTTT
CASSSGARGQAFSDTQYF
>TRBV6-5|TRBJ1-2|NA|NA
TGTGCCAGCAGTTACGGGGCCAGCTACTATGGCTACACCTTC
CASSYGASYYGYTF
>TRBV20-1|TRBJ2-5|NA|NA
TGCAGTGCTAGAGATTGGACAGCCCAAGAGACCCAGTACTTC
CSARDWTAQETQYF
>TRBV6-1|TRBJ2-4|NA|NA
TGTGCCATAGGGGTTGTCGACAAAAACATTCAGTACTTC
CAIGVVDKNIQYF
>TRBV5-8|TRBJ2-4|NA|TRBD1
TGTGCCAGCACCTCCCAAAGTTGGCCAGGGGGAAGGGGTAGGACCAAAAACATTCAGTACTTC
CASTSQSWPGGRGRTKNIQYF
>TRBV6-6|TRBJ1-4|NA|NA
TGTGCCAGCAGTTACACGGGGGGACATAATGAAAAACTGTTTTTT
CASSYTGGHNEKLFF
>TRBV20-1|TRBJ2-7|NA|TRBD1
TGCAGTGCCTCCGGGGACAGGGATGATTACGAGCAGTACTTC
CSASGDRDDYEQYF
>TRBV5-1|TRBJ2-5|NA|TRBD1
TGCGCCAGCAGCTTGGCGGGACAGAGAGAGACCCAGTACTTC
CASSLAGQRETQYF
>TRBV7-9|TRBJ2-7|NA|NA
TGTGCCAGCAGCGTAGCAGGGACCTCCTACGAGCAGTACTTC
CASSVAGTSYEQYF
>TRBV9|TRBJ2-5|NA|TRBD2
TGTGCCAGCAGCGTAGGAGGTCTCGGCGGGGGGCGGCAAGAGACCCAGTACTTC
CASSVGGLGGGRQETQYF
>TRBV20-1|TRBJ2-1|NA|NA
TGCAGTGCCCCTCCCTGGAGCTCCTACAATGAGCAGTTCTTC
CSAPPWSSYNEQFF